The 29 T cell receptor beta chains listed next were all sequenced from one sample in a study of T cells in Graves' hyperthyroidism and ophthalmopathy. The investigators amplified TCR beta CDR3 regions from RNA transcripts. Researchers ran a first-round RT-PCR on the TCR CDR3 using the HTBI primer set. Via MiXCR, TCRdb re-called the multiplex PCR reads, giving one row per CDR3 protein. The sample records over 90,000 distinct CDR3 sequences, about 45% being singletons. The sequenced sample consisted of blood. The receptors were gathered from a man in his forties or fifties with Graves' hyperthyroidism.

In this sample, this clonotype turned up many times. The CDR3: CASSVDPSMDYGYTF. CDR3 sequence (DNA): TGTGCCAGCAGCGTAGACCCTAGTATGGACTATGGCTACACCTTC. The gene calls are TRBV5-5 and TRBJ1-2; D is uncertain. CDR3 length equals 15 residues. V dropped 4 bases and J dropped 3 bases, with 16 bases sitting between them. CDR1 is SGHKS and CDR2 is YYEKEE in the germline V gene (reference sequence).

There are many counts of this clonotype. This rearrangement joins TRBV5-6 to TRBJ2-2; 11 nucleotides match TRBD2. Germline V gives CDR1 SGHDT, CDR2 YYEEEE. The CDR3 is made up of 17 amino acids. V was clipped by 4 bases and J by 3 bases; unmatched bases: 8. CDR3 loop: CASSPLVAGGDTGELFF. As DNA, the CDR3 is TGTGCCAGCAGCCCACTTGTAGCGGGAGGGGACACCGGGGAGCTGTTTTTT.

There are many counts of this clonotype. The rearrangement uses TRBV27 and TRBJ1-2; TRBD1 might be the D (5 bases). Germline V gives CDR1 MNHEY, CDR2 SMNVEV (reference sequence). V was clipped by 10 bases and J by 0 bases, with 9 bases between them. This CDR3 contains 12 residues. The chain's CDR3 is CATGLSNYGYTF. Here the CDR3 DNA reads TGTGCCACGGGGCTATCTAACTATGGCTACACCTTC.

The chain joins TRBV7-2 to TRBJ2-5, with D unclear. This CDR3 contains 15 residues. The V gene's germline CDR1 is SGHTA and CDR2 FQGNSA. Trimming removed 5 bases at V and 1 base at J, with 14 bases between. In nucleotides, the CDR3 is TGTGCCAGCAGCCGACGACGTGGGTTCCAAGAGACCCAGTACTTC. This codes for CASSRRRGFQETQYF.

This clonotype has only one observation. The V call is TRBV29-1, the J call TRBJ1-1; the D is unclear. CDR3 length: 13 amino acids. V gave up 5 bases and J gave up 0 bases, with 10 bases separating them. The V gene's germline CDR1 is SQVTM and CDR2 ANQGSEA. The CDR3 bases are TGCAGCGTTTATAACGGAATGAACACTGAAGCTTTCTTT. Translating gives CSVYNGMNTEAFF.

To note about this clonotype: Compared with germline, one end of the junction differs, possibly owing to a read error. CDR3 nucleotides: TGTGCCAGCAGTGGGGGACAGGGCGCTGGGGCCAACGTCCCGAGTTTC. Its translation is CASSGGQGAGANVPSF. V is TRBV2 and J is TRBJ2-6; 9 bases are a match to TRBD1. Germline V gene data show CDR1 as SNHLY and CDR2 as FYNNEI. CDR3 length: 16 amino acids.

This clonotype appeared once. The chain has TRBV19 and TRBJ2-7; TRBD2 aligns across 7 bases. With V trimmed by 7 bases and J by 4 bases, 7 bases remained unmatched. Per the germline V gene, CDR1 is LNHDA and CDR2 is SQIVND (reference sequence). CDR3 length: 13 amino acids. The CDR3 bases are TGTGCCAGTAAATCCCACGGGAGGTACGAGCAGTACTTC. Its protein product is CASKSHGRYEQYF.

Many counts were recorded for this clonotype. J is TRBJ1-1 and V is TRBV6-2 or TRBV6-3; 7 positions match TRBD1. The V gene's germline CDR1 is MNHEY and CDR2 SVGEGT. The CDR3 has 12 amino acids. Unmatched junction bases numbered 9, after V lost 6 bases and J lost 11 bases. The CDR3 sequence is CASRQRQGLAFF. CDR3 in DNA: TGTGCCAGCAGACAAAGACAGGGATTGGCTTTCTTT.

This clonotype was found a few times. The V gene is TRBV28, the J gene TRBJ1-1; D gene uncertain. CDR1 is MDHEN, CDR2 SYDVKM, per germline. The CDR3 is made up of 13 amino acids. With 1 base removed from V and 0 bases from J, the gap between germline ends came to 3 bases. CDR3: CASSLFMNTEAFF. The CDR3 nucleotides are TGTGCCAGCAGTTTATTCATGAACACTGAAGCTTTCTTT.

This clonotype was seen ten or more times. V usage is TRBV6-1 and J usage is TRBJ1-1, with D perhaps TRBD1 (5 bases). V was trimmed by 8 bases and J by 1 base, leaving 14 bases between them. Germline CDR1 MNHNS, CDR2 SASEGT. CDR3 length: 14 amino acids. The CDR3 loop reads CASGWGGWNTEAFF. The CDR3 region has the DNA TGTGCCAGCGGATGGGGGGGGTGGAACACTGAAGCTTTCTTT.

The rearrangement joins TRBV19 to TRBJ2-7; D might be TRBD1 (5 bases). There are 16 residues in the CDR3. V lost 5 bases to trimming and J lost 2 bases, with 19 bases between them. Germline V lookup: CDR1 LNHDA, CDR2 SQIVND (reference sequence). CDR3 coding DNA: TGTGCCAGTAGTGCCTGGACACCTCCTATTACCTACGAGCAGTACTTC. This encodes CASSAWTPPITYEQYF.

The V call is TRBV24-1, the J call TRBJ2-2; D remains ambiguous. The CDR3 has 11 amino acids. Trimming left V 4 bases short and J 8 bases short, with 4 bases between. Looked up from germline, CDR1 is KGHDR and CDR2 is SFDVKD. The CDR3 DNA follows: TGTGCCACCAGTGAAGCAGGGGAGCTGTTTTTT. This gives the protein CATSEAGELFF.

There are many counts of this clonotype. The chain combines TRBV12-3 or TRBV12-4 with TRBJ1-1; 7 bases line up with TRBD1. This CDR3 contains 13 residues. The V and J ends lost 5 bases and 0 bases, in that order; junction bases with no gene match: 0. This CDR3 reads CASSDRVNTEAFF. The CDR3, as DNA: TGTGCCAGCAGTGACAGGGTGAACACTGAAGCTTTCTTT.

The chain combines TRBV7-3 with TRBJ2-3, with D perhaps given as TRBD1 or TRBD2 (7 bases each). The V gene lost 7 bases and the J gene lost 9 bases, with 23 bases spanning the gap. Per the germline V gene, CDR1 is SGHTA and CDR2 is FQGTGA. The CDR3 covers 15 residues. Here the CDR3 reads CASNNLQGGRGTQYF. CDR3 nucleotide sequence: TGTGCCAGCAACAATCTCCAGGGGGGGCGCGGAACGCAGTATTTT. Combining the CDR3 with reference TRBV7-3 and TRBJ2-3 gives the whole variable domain GAGVSQTPSNKVTEKGKYVELRCDPISGHTALYWYRQSLGQGPEFLIYFQGTGAADDSGLPNDRFFAVRPEGSVSTLKIQRTERGDSAVYLCASNNLQGGRGTQYFGPGTRLTVL.

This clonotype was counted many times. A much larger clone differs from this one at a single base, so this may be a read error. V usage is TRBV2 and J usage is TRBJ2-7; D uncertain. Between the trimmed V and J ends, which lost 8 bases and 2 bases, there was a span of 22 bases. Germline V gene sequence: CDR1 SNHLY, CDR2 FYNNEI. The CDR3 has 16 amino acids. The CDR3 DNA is TGTGCCAGCCTGTCCTCGGCTCGGCGGACCACCTACGAGCAGTACTTC. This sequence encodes CASLSSARRTTYEQYF.

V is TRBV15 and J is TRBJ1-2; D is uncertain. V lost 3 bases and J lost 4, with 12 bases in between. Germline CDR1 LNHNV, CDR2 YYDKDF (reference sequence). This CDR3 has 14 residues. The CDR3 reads CATSRSDNFYGYTF. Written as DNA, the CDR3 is TGTGCCACCAGCAGGTCCGACAATTTCTATGGCTACACCTTC.

The CDR3 here is CASSIRTGFWRSRSYSNQPQHF. Here the CDR3 DNA reads TGTGCCAGTAGTATCCGAACAGGGTTCTGGAGGAGTCGGTCCTATAGCAATCAGCCCCAGCATTTT. The chain carries TRBV19 and TRBJ1-5; D may be TRBD1 (6 bases). V shed 3 bases and J shed 0 bases, with 30 bases lying between them. The length of the CDR3 is 22 residues. Germline V gene data show CDR1 as LNHDA and CDR2 as SQIVND (reference sequence).

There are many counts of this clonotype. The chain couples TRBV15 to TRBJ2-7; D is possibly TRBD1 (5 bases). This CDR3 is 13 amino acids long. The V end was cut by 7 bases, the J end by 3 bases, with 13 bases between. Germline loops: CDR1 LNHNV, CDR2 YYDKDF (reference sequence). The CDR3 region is CATNDGASYEQYF. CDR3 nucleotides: TGTGCCACCAACGATGGGGCGAGCTACGAGCAGTACTTC.

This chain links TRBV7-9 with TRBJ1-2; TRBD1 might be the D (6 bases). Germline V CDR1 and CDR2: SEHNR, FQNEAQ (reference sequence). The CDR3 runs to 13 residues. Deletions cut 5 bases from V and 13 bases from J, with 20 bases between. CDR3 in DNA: TGTGCCAGCAGCGAAGCGGGGGGGCTTTGGTGCACCTTC. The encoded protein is CASSEAGGLWCTF.

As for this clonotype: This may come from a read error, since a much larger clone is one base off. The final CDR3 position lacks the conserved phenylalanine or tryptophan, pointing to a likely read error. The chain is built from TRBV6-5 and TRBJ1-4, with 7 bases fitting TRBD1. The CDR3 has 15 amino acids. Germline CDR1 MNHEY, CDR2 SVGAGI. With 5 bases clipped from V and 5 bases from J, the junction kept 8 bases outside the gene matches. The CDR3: CASSRTTGRNEKLFC. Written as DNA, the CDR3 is TGTGCCAGCAGTCGGACGACAGGGAGGAATGAAAAACTGTTTTGT.

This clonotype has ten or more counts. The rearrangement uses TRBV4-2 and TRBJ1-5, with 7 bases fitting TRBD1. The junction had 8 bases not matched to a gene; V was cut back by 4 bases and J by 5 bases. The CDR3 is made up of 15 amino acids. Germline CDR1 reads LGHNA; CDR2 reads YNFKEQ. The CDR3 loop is CASSLHRGQDQPQHF. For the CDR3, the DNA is TGTGCCAGCAGCCTCCATCGTGGACAGGATCAGCCCCAGCATTTT.

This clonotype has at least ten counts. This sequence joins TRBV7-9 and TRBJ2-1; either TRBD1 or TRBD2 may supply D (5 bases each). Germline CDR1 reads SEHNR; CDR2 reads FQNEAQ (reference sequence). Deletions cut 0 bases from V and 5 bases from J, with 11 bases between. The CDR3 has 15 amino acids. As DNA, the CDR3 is TGTGCCAGCAGCTTAGCCGGGGACCCTAACAATGAGCAGTTCTTC. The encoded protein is CASSLAGDPNNEQFF.

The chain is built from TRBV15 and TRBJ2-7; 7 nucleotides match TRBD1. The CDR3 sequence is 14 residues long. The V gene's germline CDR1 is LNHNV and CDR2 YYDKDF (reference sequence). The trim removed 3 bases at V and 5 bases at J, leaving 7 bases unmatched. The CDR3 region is CATSRAGGIDEQYF. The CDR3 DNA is TGTGCCACCAGCAGGGCAGGGGGTATCGACGAGCAGTACTTC.

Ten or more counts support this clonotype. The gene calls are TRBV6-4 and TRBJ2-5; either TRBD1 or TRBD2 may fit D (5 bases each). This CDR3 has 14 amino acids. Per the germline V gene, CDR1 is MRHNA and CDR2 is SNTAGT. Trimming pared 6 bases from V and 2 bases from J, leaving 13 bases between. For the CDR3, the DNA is TGTGCCAGCAGCATCCGGGACCCACAAGAGACCCAGTACTTC. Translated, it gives CASSIRDPQETQYF.

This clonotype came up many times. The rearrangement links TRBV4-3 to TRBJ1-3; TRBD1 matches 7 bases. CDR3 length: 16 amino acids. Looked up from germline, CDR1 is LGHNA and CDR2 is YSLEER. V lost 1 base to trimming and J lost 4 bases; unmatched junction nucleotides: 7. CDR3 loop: CASSQGQGGSGNTIYF. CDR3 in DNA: TGCGCCAGCAGCCAAGGACAGGGAGGATCAGGAAACACCATATATTTT.

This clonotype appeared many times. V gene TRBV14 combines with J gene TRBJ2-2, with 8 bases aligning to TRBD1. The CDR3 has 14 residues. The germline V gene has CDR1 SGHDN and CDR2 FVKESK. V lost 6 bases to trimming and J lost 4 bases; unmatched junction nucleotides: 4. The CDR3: CASRKDRATGELFF. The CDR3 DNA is TGTGCCAGCAGAAAGGACAGGGCCACCGGGGAGCTGTTTTTT.

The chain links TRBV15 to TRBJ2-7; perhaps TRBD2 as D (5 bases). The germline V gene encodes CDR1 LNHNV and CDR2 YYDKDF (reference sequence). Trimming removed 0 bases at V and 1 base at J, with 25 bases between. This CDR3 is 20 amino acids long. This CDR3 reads CATSRDFLLVGTSPSYEQYF. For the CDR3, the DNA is TGTGCCACCAGCAGAGATTTTCTTTTAGTGGGAACTAGTCCTTCCTACGAGCAGTACTTC.

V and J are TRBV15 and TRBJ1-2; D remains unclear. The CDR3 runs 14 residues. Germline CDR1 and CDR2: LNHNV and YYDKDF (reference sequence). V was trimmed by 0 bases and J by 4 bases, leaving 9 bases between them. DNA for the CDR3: TGTGCCACCAGCAGAGAACGGGCCGTCTATGGCTACACCTTC. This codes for CATSRERAVYGYTF.

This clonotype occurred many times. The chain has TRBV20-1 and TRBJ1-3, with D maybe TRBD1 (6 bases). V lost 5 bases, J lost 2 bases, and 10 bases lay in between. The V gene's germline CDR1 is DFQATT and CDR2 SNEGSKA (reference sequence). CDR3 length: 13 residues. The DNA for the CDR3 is TGCAGTGCTTCACAGGGAGCTGGAAACACCATATATTTT. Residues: CSASQGAGNTIYF.